This TCR beta chain was captured by sequencing in a study of CD8 T cells in Susac syndrome. The CDR3 length is 12 residues. V was cut by 7 bases and J by 2 bases, with 10 bases left in between. Germline V gene lookup returns CDR1 SQVTM and CDR2 ANQGSEA. Bulk CD8+ and CD4+ cells came from magnetic negative isolation; CD8+ TEMRA by FACS. The authors reverse transcribed roughly 0.5 to 1 ug RNA with random hexamers. TCRdb analysed the immunoSEQ multiplex PCR reads with MiXCR anew, one entry per CDR3 protein. The sample holds 230,000 or so distinct CDR3 sequences, 95% seen once. The genes are TRBV29-1 and TRBJ2-3, with D uncertain. The sample comprised CD4+ T cells from PBMCs. The clonotype was recovered from a human donor with multiple sclerosis. CDR3 region: CSGISFTDTQYF. CDR3 nucleotides: TGCAGCGGAATATCCTTCACAGATACGCAGTATTTT.